This passage covers 15 T cell receptor beta chains from one sample sequenced in a study of T cell responses to AZD1222 COVID-19 vaccine. Only in-frame clones appear in the TCRdb table, and some are missing; sequencing was by immunoSEQ multiplex PCR. The repertoire holds about 150,000 clones, with more than 85% as singletons. Here the sequenced sample was peripheral blood, taken 28 days after the second AZD1222 dose. The receptors were sampled from an adult who received the AZD1222 COVID-19 vaccine.

The CDR3, as DNA: TGTGCCAGCAGTTTAAAATCAGGGAACGGCTACACCTTC. Encoded protein: CASSLKSGNGYTF. The rearrangement uses TRBV12-3 or TRBV12-4 and TRBJ1-2, with TRBD1 as a possible D gene (5 bases). The CDR3 spans 13 residues. V was clipped by 2 bases and J by 8 bases, with 12 bases between them.

The rearrangement uses TRBV18 and TRBJ1-4; the match to TRBD1 covers 10 bases. The CDR3 has 16 amino acids. V was clipped by 3 bases and J by 4 bases; unmatched bases: 5. Germline V gene sequence: CDR1 KGHSH, CDR2 LQKENI. CDR3 in amino acids: CASSPRQGADNEKLFF. CDR3 sequence (DNA): TGTGCCAGCTCACCCCGACAGGGGGCCGATAATGAAAAACTGTTTTTT.

The V and J genes are TRBV2 and TRBJ2-7; D possibly corresponds to TRBD2 (6 bases). The V gene's germline CDR1 is SNHLY and CDR2 FYNNEI. V dropped 4 bases and J dropped 7 bases, with 17 bases sitting between them. The CDR3 totals 14 residues. CDR3 loop: CASSGGLVSGEQYF. CDR3 DNA sequence: TGTGCCAGCAGTGGGGGACTGGTATCGGGGGAGCAGTACTTC.

V usage is TRBV27 and J usage is TRBJ2-5; D not certain. Deletions cut 2 bases from V and 3 bases from J, with 7 bases between. CDR1 and CDR2 from the germline V gene are MNHEY and SMNVEV (reference sequence). There are 13 residues in the CDR3. The CDR3 nucleotides are TGTGCCAGCAGTTTAGGCAATGAAGAGACCCAGTACTTC. This codes for CASSLGNEETQYF.

This clone was seen only once. The chain uses TRBV7-6 and TRBJ2-3; tentatively, D is TRBD1 (5 bases). CDR3 length: 14 residues. The V gene lost 4 bases and the J gene lost 3 bases, with 11 bases spanning the gap. Germline V gives CDR1 SGHVS, CDR2 FNYEAQ. The CDR3 sequence is CASSSQRQTDTQYF. CDR3 nucleotides: TGTGCCAGCAGCTCCCAACGACAGACAGATACGCAGTATTTT.

J is TRBJ1-6 and V is TRBV7-2; D gene uncertain. Germline V gives CDR1 SGHTA, CDR2 FQGNSA. Trimming cost V 6 bases and J 0 bases, with 6 bases left between them. The CDR3 runs 14 residues. CDR3 nucleotides: TGTGCCAGCAGGGATAGCTCCTATAATTCACCCCTCCACTTT. This translates into CASRDSSYNSPLHF.

V is TRBV7-6 and J is TRBJ2-7, with D maybe TRBD2 (5 bases). Germline V gene sequence: CDR1 SGHVS, CDR2 FNYEAQ. This CDR3 contains 13 residues. V dropped 1 base and J dropped 6 bases, with 10 bases sitting between them. CDR3 coding DNA: TGTGCCAGCAGCTTAGTGAGGGATGGCGAGCAGTACTTC. It translates to CASSLVRDGEQYF.

The chain uses TRBV12-5 and TRBJ1-4; D is unclear. CDR1 and CDR2 (germline): LGHNT, FRNRAP. The length of the CDR3 is 14 residues. V lost 6 bases and J 4 bases, leaving 12 bases between the germline ends. The CDR3 DNA follows: TGTGCTAGTGGCTGGGATACCAATAATGAAAAACTGTTTTTT. It yields the protein CASGWDTNNEKLFF.

This clone was counted between two and nine times. For the CDR3, the DNA is TGTGCCAGCAGTGCGGGGGGGCACACTGAAGCTTTCTTT. It specifies CASSAGGHTEAFF. The chain is built from TRBV6-4 and TRBJ1-1, with a tentative D call TRBD1 (6 bases). CDR3 length equals 13 residues. Germline CDR1 and CDR2: MRHNA and SNTAGT. Trimming took off 4 bases at V and 3 bases at J, with 9 bases between the two ends.

The gene calls are TRBV19 and TRBJ1-1; no clear D. The germline V gene encodes CDR1 LNHDA and CDR2 SQIVND (reference sequence). The V end lost 1 base, the J end lost 4 bases, and 13 bases lay between the germline ends. This CDR3 contains 15 residues. The CDR3 DNA is TGTGCCAGTAGTATAGGGGCAGGCCTGACCACTGAAGCTTTCTTT. Translation gives CASSIGAGLTTEAFF.

The chain links TRBV3-1 (or the pseudogene TRBV3-2) to TRBJ1-4; D is ambiguous. Trimming shortened V by 1 base and J by 14 bases, and 14 bases separated the two germline ends. The CDR3 runs to 13 residues. From germline, CDR1 is LGHDT and CDR2 YNNKEL (reference sequence). The CDR3 sequence: CASSQVDRVRLFF. The DNA of the CDR3 is TGTGCCAGCAGCCAAGTCGACCGGGTCCGGCTGTTTTTT.

This chain connects TRBV6-5 to TRBJ1-2; 8 positions match TRBD1. Looked up from germline, CDR1 is MNHEY and CDR2 is SVGAGI. J lost 3 bases, V lost 6 bases, and 6 bases had no gene match. The length of the CDR3 is 14 residues. The CDR3: CASRRTGQDYGYTF. The CDR3 DNA reads TGTGCCAGCAGACGGACAGGGCAAGACTATGGCTACACCTTC.

The chain joins TRBV5-5 to TRBJ1-6; 7 bases align to TRBD1. The J segment lost 7 bases and the V segment lost 8 bases, leaving 12 bases of the junction unmatched. Germline CDR1 reads SGHKS; CDR2 reads YYEKEE (reference sequence). The CDR3 has 15 residues. CDR3: CASRDSQPRNSPLHF. CDR3 coding DNA: TGTGCCAGTAGGGACAGTCAGCCCCGGAATTCACCCCTCCACTTT.

The J gene is TRBJ2-2, the V gene TRBV6-5; TRBD2 agrees at 7 bases. Germline V gene lookup returns CDR1 MNHEY and CDR2 SVGAGI. This CDR3 comprises 13 residues. V lost 4 bases and J lost 5; bases outside the gene matches: 1. The CDR3 region has the DNA TGTGCCAGCAGTTTGGGGGGGACCGGGGAGCTGTTTTTT. This sequence encodes CASSLGGTGELFF.

The CDR3 reads CASSQQGNHEQYF. CDR3 in DNA: TGTGCCAGCTCTCAACAGGGTAACCACGAGCAGTACTTC. The chain is built from TRBV18 and TRBJ2-7; tentatively, D is TRBD1 (6 bases). The CDR3 contains 13 residues. V lost 6 bases, J lost 5 bases, and 14 bases lay in between. Germline V gives CDR1 KGHSH, CDR2 LQKENI.